The 2 T cell receptor beta chains in this list originate from one sample, sequenced in a study of cytomegalovirus exposure and HLA in healthy donors. The PCR was carried out with 60 Vbeta primers and 13 Jbeta primers. Profiling relied on immunoSEQ multiplex PCR, and the TCRdb table lists in-frame clones only, not all of them. This sample carries roughly 200,000 clones, 75% to 85% of them seen once, and the ten largest clones take 1.5%. Sequencing was done on a sample of PBMCs. The receptors come from a girl aged 10 to 17 in good health and CMV-seropositive.

The chain joins TRBV11-2 to TRBJ2-1, with 8 bases aligning to TRBD1. CDR1 is SGHAT and CDR2 is FQNNGV in the germline V gene. This CDR3 has 15 residues. V shed 0 bases, J shed 12 bases, and the junction held 10 bases outside the gene matches. The DNA of the CDR3 is TGTGCCAGCAGCTTAGATTCTCGACAGGGGAATCGGCAGTTCTTC. Translation: CASSLDSRQGNRQFF.

This rearrangement joins TRBV7-9 to TRBJ2-5; TRBD2 might be the D (6 bases). Trimming stripped 2 bases from V and 4 bases from J, with 26 bases between. The V gene's germline CDR1 is SEHNR and CDR2 FQNEAQ (reference sequence). CDR3 size: 19 residues. The CDR3 sequence: CASSLLLPEGGNWAETQYF. CDR3 nucleotides: TGTGCCAGCAGCTTACTCTTGCCGGAGGGCGGGAACTGGGCAGAGACCCAGTACTTC.